This TCR beta chain was sequenced during a study of T cell changes during pregnancy in multiple sclerosis. Profiled with immunoSEQ multiplex PCR; TCRdb holds only in-frame clones, not every one. The table records 20,000 to 30,000 clones, roughly nine tenths of them present only once. V was clipped by 6 bases and J by 0 bases, with 15 bases between them. CDR1 and CDR2 from the germline V gene are MDHEN and SYDVKM. The CDR3 consists of 16 residues. Here the sequenced sample was CD8+ T cells from peripheral blood mononuclear cells, taken in the third trimester of pregnancy. This clonotype was sampled from a female donor in good health, enrolled as a control in a pregnancy study. The V call is TRBV28, the J call TRBJ1-5, with D tentatively TRBD1 (6 bases). The CDR3 DNA is TGTGCCAGCAGGACAGGTTTACCGTTTAGCAATCAGCCCCAGCATTTT. Translated: CASRTGLPFSNQPQHF.